These 25 T cell receptor beta chains were all obtained from the same sample, sequenced in a study of shared clonotypes between healthy human individuals. Libraries were prepared by immunoSEQ multiplex PCR; TCRdb keeps only in-frame clonotypes and omits some of them. The repertoire has roughly 2,500,000 clones, roughly 93% of them found once; the top ten carry more than 0.35%. Sequenced input: naive CD4+ T cells from PBMCs. Subset indicated: CD45RA+ positively selected. The receptor set was obtained from a man between 18 and 29 years old in good health. Some clones in this sample may be carry-over from other donors' samples.

J is TRBJ2-5 and V is TRBV7-3; D is unresolved. The ends were cut back, 5 bases at V and 2 bases at J, with 15 bases in the middle. Germline V lookup: CDR1 SGHTA, CDR2 FQGTGA. The CDR3 runs to 15 residues. CDR3 amino acids: CASSPIRAIQETQYF. As DNA, the CDR3 is TGTGCCAGCAGCCCCATCCGGGCCATACAAGAGACCCAGTACTTC. The full variable domain, in which reference TRBV7-3 and TRBJ2-5 provide the parts outside the CDR3, is GAGVSQTPSNKVTEKGKYVELRCDPISGHTALYWYRQSLGQGPEFLIYFQGTGAADDSGLPNDRFFAVRPEGSVSTLKIQRTERGDSAVYLCASSPIRAIQETQYFGPGTRLLVL.

The genes are TRBV5-1 and TRBJ2-3; 14 bases agree with TRBD2. After removal of 4 bases from V and 6 bases from J, the junction contained 7 bases not matched to a gene. Germline V gene sequence: CDR1 SGHRS, CDR2 YFSETQ. The CDR3 is 16 residues long. The DNA of the CDR3 is TGCGCCAGCAGCCATGGACTAGCGGGAGGTTCGGATACGCAGTATTTT. Translated, it gives CASSHGLAGGSDTQYF.

This chain joins TRBV4-1 and TRBJ1-2; TRBD1 is a possible D gene (6 bases). The CDR3 runs 15 residues. V gave up 4 bases and J gave up 2 bases, with 14 bases separating them. Germline CDR1 MGHRA, CDR2 YSYEKL. This CDR3 reads CASSPDSGANYGYTF. The CDR3 DNA reads TGCGCCAGCAGCCCGGACAGTGGGGCGAACTATGGCTACACCTTC.

Worth noting for this clone: The same CDR3 arises from other DNA sequences in this sample as well. The V gene is TRBV6-5, the J gene TRBJ2-7; TRBD2 matches at 11 bases. Per germline, CDR1 MNHEY and CDR2 SVGAGI. The CDR3 has 14 residues. V gave up 6 bases and J gave up 2 bases; unmatched junction bases: 3. The CDR3 loop reads CASSRLAGTYEQYF. CDR3 coding DNA: TGTGCCAGCAGCCGACTAGCGGGAACCTACGAGCAGTACTTC.

This rearrangement joins TRBV6-5 to TRBJ2-7, with D perhaps matching TRBD1 (6 bases). V was pared by 2 bases and J by 0 bases, with 8 bases between. CDR1 is MNHEY, CDR2 SVGAGI, per germline. The CDR3 totals 14 residues. The DNA for the CDR3 is TGTGCCAGCAGTTACCGGGACACCTCCTACGAGCAGTACTTC. Translated, it gives CASSYRDTSYEQYF.

The chain links TRBV18 to TRBJ1-3; a possible D gene is TRBD1 (6 bases). V gave up 1 base and J gave up 0 bases, with 10 bases separating them. The CDR3 is made up of 16 amino acids. Germline-derived CDR1 and CDR2 are KGHSH and LQKENI. The CDR3 reads CASSPQRQVSGNTIYF. For the CDR3, the DNA is TGTGCCAGCTCACCACAAAGACAGGTCTCTGGAAACACCATATATTTT.

The chain uses TRBV28 and TRBJ2-5, with TRBD1 matching over 7 bases. The J call may be faulty, since TRBJ2-7 better matches the DNA end. The CDR3 spans 13 residues. Looked up from germline, CDR1 is MDHEN and CDR2 is SYDVKM. The DNA for the CDR3 is TGTGCCAGCAGTTTGACAGGGTACCACGAGCAGTACTTC. It is translated as CASSLTGYHEQYF.

The gene calls are TRBV30 and TRBJ1-1; possibly TRBD1 for D (6 bases). This CDR3 has 11 amino acids. Germline CDR1 GTSNPN, CDR2 SVGIG (reference sequence). Between the trimmed V and J ends, which lost 8 bases and 1 base, there was a span of 8 bases. CDR3: CAGGGNTEAFF. As DNA, the CDR3 is TGTGCCGGGGGCGGGAACACTGAAGCTTTCTTT.

The chain combines TRBV4-1 with TRBJ1-1, with TRBD1 as a possible D gene (6 bases). Trimming removed 3 bases at V and 1 base at J, with 12 bases between. Germline V gene lookup returns CDR1 MGHRA and CDR2 YSYEKL. CDR3 length: 15 amino acids. CDR3 in amino acids: CASSQTDRWNTEAFF. Written as DNA, the CDR3 is TGCGCCAGCAGCCAGACCGACAGGTGGAACACTGAAGCTTTCTTT.

The chain links TRBV28 to TRBJ1-4, with 8 bases that match TRBD1. Unmatched junction bases numbered 10, after V lost 6 bases and J lost 7 bases. This CDR3 has 15 amino acids. Germline CDR1 reads MDHEN; CDR2 reads SYDVKM. CDR3 coding DNA: TGTGCCAGCAGGTCAGGGGGCGGTTGGTCTGAAAAACTGTTTTTT. Translated, it gives CASRSGGGWSEKLFF.

The chain combines TRBV9 with TRBJ2-5; D unresolved. Trimming stripped 0 bases from V and 1 base from J, with 10 bases between. The germline gives CDR1 SGDLS, CDR2 YYNGEE. CDR3 length: 15 residues. The CDR3 DNA sequence: TGTGCCAGCAGCGTAGCCCCCAGCAGCCAAGAGACCCAGTACTTC. Protein: CASSVAPSSQETQYF.

This clone was detected only once. The gene calls are TRBV11-2 and TRBJ2-5; no reliable D call. The germline CDR1 and CDR2 sequences are SGHAT and FQNNGV. Trimming removed 5 bases from V and 9 bases from J, with 10 bases in between. CDR3 size: 11 residues. The CDR3 spells CASSPGWAQYF. In DNA form, the CDR3 reads TGTGCCAGCAGCCCCGGATGGGCCCAGTACTTC.

V gene TRBV7-2 combines with J gene TRBJ2-3; 12 nucleotides align to TRBD2. The trim removed 5 bases at V and 3 bases at J, leaving 9 bases unmatched. CDR1 is SGHTA and CDR2 is FQGNSA in the germline V gene. The CDR3 consists of 17 residues. CDR3 in amino acids: CASSAASGRAFTDTQYF. As DNA, the CDR3 is TGTGCCAGCAGCGCGGCTAGCGGGAGGGCCTTTACAGATACGCAGTATTTT. Full variable domain (outside the CDR3, taken from reference TRBV7-2 and TRBJ2-3): GAGVSQSPSNKVTEKGKDVELRCDPISGHTALYWYRQSLGQGLEFLIYFQGNSAPDKSGLPSDRFSAERTGGSVSTLTIQRTQQEDSAVYLCASSAASGRAFTDTQYFGPGTRLTVL.

The CDR3 DNA reads as TGTGCCAGCAGCTTAAGTCCAGCCTACAATGAGCAGTTCTTC. This codes for CASSLSPAYNEQFF. This sequence joins TRBV7-2 and TRBJ2-1; D unresolved. Trimming pared 2 bases from V and 2 bases from J, leaving 7 bases between. The CDR3 length is 14 residues. The V gene's germline CDR1 is SGHTA and CDR2 FQGNSA.

As to this clone: This same CDR3 is encoded by further DNA sequences in the sample. V gene TRBV5-6 combines with J gene TRBJ2-7; 12 bases align to TRBD2. This CDR3 spans 16 amino acids. Germline V CDR1 and CDR2: SGHDT, YYEEEE. Unmatched junction bases numbered 10, after V lost 3 bases and J lost 6 bases. CDR3 loop: CASSYPGLAGDGEQYF. For the CDR3, the DNA is TGTGCCAGCAGCTACCCGGGACTAGCGGGTGATGGCGAGCAGTACTTC.

The J gene is TRBJ1-5, the V gene TRBV15; D not certain. This CDR3 spans 14 amino acids. Germline assignment: CDR1 LNHNV and CDR2 YYDKDF (reference sequence). Trimming removed 8 bases at V and 2 bases at J, with 13 bases between. CDR3: CATGRLLGNQPQHF. The DNA for the CDR3 is TGTGCCACCGGCCGATTATTGGGCAATCAGCCCCAGCATTTT.

This clone was seen once. The CDR3 DNA sequence: TGTGCCAGCAGGATAAGGATGGGGGGCGCAAACACTGAAGCTTTCTTT. Its translation: CASRIRMGGANTEAFF. The chain links TRBV7-2 to TRBJ1-1, with TRBD1 as a possible D gene (6 bases). The CDR3 runs to 16 residues. Germline V gene lookup returns CDR1 SGHTA and CDR2 FQGNSA. With 6 bases removed from V and 2 bases from J, the gap between germline ends came to 19 bases.

The chain combines TRBV5-4 with TRBJ1-3; a possible D gene is TRBD1 (5 bases). The CDR3 contains 15 residues. Per the germline V gene, CDR1 is SGHNT and CDR2 is YYREEE (reference sequence). Trimming removed 0 bases from V and 8 bases from J, with 15 bases in between. The DNA of the CDR3 is TGTGCCAGCAGCTTGGGTGTCCGCCCGGGGGACACCATATATTTT. The encoded protein is CASSLGVRPGDTIYF.

The chain combines TRBV18 with TRBJ1-4, with D uncertain. CDR1 KGHSH and CDR2 LQKENI come from the germline V gene. The V end lost 1 base, the J end lost 8 bases, and 20 bases lay between the germline ends. CDR3 length: 17 amino acids. The CDR3 coding sequence is TGTGCCAGCTCACCACGGGTACAAGCAAGGGTTGAGGAAAAACTGTTTTTT. Its protein is CASSPRVQARVEEKLFF.

The J gene is TRBJ2-7, the V gene TRBV5-6; 8 nucleotides match TRBD1. The CDR3 is 15 amino acids. Germline V gene sequence: CDR1 SGHDT, CDR2 YYEEEE. V lost 4 bases, J lost 2 bases, and 8 bases stayed unmatched. CDR3 in DNA: TGTGCCAGCAGCCAACTGGACAGGGCTGCCTACGAGCAGTACTTC. Its protein is CASSQLDRAAYEQYF.

V is TRBV11-3 and J is TRBJ2-7; 7 positions match TRBD2. Germline CDR1 reads SGHNT; CDR2 reads YENEEA. After removal of 5 bases from V and 0 bases from J, the junction contained 4 bases not matched to a gene. The CDR3 runs to 14 residues. CDR3 residues: CASSQGTNSYEQYF. The DNA of the CDR3 is TGTGCCAGCAGCCAAGGGACTAACTCCTACGAGCAGTACTTC.

This clone was seen more than once but under ten times. The chain carries TRBV7-9 and TRBJ2-7, with TRBD2 matching 12 bases. With V trimmed by 5 bases and J by 5 bases, 7 bases remained unmatched. This CDR3 is 15 amino acids long. Germline CDR1 and CDR2: SEHNR and FQNEAQ (reference sequence). The CDR3 spells CASSPGLAGTDEQYF. As DNA, the CDR3 is TGTGCCAGCAGCCCCGGACTAGCGGGAACCGACGAGCAGTACTTC.

The gene calls are TRBV6-6 and TRBJ1-2; D perhaps matches TRBD1 (5 bases). The CDR3 covers 15 residues. Trimming removed 2 bases at V and 3 bases at J, with 13 bases between. Germline V gene lookup returns CDR1 MNHNY and CDR2 SVGAGI (reference sequence). The CDR3 spells CASSYLGGGDYGYTF. In nucleotides, the CDR3 is TGTGCCAGCAGTTACCTCGGGGGTGGGGACTATGGCTACACCTTC.

This chain uses TRBV18 with TRBJ1-3; TRBD1 aligns across 8 bases. Trimming took 6 bases from V and 0 from J; bases not matched to a gene: 10. This CDR3 has 17 residues. Germline lookup yields CDR1 KGHSH and CDR2 LQKENI. Here the CDR3 reads CASSPGTGLLSGNTIYF. Here the CDR3 DNA reads TGTGCCAGCTCGCCCGGGACAGGTCTTCTCTCTGGAAACACCATATATTTT.

The CDR3 nucleotides are TGCGCCAGCAGCCCCAGGACTAGCGGGAGAGCGTTGGGCTACGAGCAGTACTTC. Its translation is CASSPRTSGRALGYEQYF. The chain joins TRBV4-1 to TRBJ2-7, with 13 positions matching TRBD2. The trim removed 4 bases at V and 3 bases at J, leaving 12 bases unmatched. CDR1 and CDR2 from the germline V gene are MGHRA and YSYEKL. This CDR3 spans 18 amino acids.